These T cell receptor beta chains were read from a single sample in a study of PD-L1 blockade in urothelial cancer. Some clones are missing from TCRdb's copy, which holds only in-frame ones; the method was immunoSEQ multiplex PCR. The top ten hold more than 9% of the sample, which has about 50,000 clones, approximately 84% seen once. The input for sequencing was PBMCs, taken around atezolizumab (anti-PD-L1) treatment. The source is a man aged 60 to 75 with urothelial cancer. Each CDR3 is given without its conserved first and last residue. The D gene is left open where the match is weak.

V: TRBV9
D: TRBD1
CDR3: ASSPTGGLNTDTQY

V: TRBV5-4
D: TRBD1
CDR3: ASKRGDRVETQY

V: TRBV2
D: TRBD1
CDR3: ASSERTGRARSGYT

V: TRBV30
D: .
CDR3: AWSSVGQFNQPQH

V: TRBV5-6
D: TRBD1
CDR3: ASSLVEYRQGASTGELF

V: TRBV7-9
D: .
CDR3: ASSSFVARWSNEQF

V: TRBV7-9
D: .
CDR3: ASSLAWPSEQY

V: TRBV27
D: .
CDR3: ASSFWPNTEAF

V: TRBV29-1
D: .
CDR3: SAAGNYGYT

V: TRBV2
D: TRBD2
CDR3: ARGTSGAPGETQY

V: TRBV5-6
D: TRBD1
CDR3: ASILQGAYGYT

V: TRBV28
D: TRBD1
CDR3: ASSITGEANTQY

V: TRBV7-2
D: .
CDR3: ASSLDPSSYNEQF

V: TRBV19
D: TRBD1
CDR3: ASSPGGQVGESPLH

V: TRBV4-1
D: .
CDR3: ASSQGRSSSTDTQY

V: TRBV7-9
D: .
CDR3: ASSFSEVTEAF

V: TRBV6-1
D: .
CDR3: ASTLRVENTEAF

V: TRBV7-6
D: TRBD1
CDR3: ASSLGQGDTYNSPLH

V: TRBV5-1
D: TRBD2
CDR3: ASSPWAGDLQETQY

V: TRBV5-6
D: .
CDR3: ASSLRSGNSGVGTEAF

V: TRBV9
D: TRBD1
CDR3: ASSEGADRGLRKLF

V: TRBV11-3
D: TRBD1
CDR3: ASSVGQGAAGELF

V: TRBV9
D: TRBD1
CDR3: ASSLGQGAYNEQF

V: TRBV30
D: .
CDR3: AWSRPGQYSGANVLT

V: TRBV19
D: .
CDR3: ASSRLLPGSLISGANVLT

V: TRBV5-1
D: .
CDR3: ASSGRTGNTIY

V: TRBV30
D: .
CDR3: AWSALQGGQPQH

V: TRBV11-3
D: .
CDR3: ASSLQARGVGNTEAF

V: TRBV30
D: TRBD1
CDR3: AWRPTGGINTGELF

V: TRBV10-2
D: TRBD2
CDR3: ASKLAGPTDTQY

V: TRBV9
D: .
CDR3: ASSATVDWRGQH

V: TRBV5-1
D: TRBD1
CDR3: ASSGGTGVTYEQY

V: TRBV5-4
D: .
CDR3: ASSLEGTGANVLT

V: TRBV7-2
D: TRBD1
CDR3: ASSTRQGSSYNEQF

V: TRBV27
D: .
CDR3: ASSRGRGDEKLF

V: TRBV2
D: TRBD2
CDR3: ASNGGERNEQF

V: TRBV27
D: .
CDR3: TRAARGYT

V: TRBV6-5
D: TRBD1
CDR3: ASSGQGFTEAF

V: TRBV19
D: .
CDR3: ATQRQANSPLH

V: TRBV6-4
D: .
CDR3: ASSDSTLANEQF

V: TRBV5-8
D: TRBD1
CDR3: ASSAGTGVNTGELF

V: TRBV6-5
D: .
CDR3: ASSRRQVNTEAF

V: TRBV14
D: .
CDR3: ASSQSRSYGYT

V: TRBV30
D: .
CDR3: AWSKKGGGDTEAF

V: TRBV28
D: .
CDR3: ATRRGGPVTGELF

V: TRBV7-9
D: .
CDR3: ASSFLYNSPLH

V: TRBV10-2
D: TRBD1
CDR3: ASRDRGGGYNEQF

V: TRBV10-3
D: .
CDR3: AIGQQETQY

V: TRBV5-1
D: TRBD2
CDR3: ASSLGSSGGTEETQY

V: TRBV6-4
D: .
CDR3: ASSPTTRGTEAF

V: TRBV5-1
D: .
CDR3: ASSPDMNTEAF

V: TRBV7-7
D: .
CDR3: ASSTGTAGETQY

V: TRBV7-2
D: TRBD1
CDR3: ASSLATGTGRYGYT

V: TRBV18
D: .
CDR3: ASSPDRKAGELF

V: TRBV4-1
D: TRBD2
CDR3: ASSLSGLAGGPNEQF

V: TRBV2
D: .
CDR3: ASSEIWPPQSRSGNTIY

V: TRBV5-1
D: .
CDR3: ASSLTSSTDTQY